This TCR beta chain was identified during a study of identical twins (TCRdb year 2016). Regarding the study in general: To test whether fetal clonotypes persist, this study deep-sequenced TCR alpha and beta repertoires from monozygotic twins, from unrelated adults of various ages, and from cord blood. To rule out contamination, the twin experiments were replicated at different times with different library preparation protocols.

Concerning this clonotype: No antigen is known for it. A much larger clone lies a single base off, so this may be a read error.

Trimming costs V 3 bases and J 3 bases, and their ends lie 3 bases apart. CDR1 SEHNR and CDR2 FQNEAQ were looked up in the germline V gene (reference sequence). From the cysteine up to the phenylalanine, the CDR3 has a length of 12 residues. The kept DNA is CDR3 alone, 36 bases in frame from the first base. All donors were healthy Caucasians. Library construction relied on 5' RACE. Sequencer: Illumina HiSeq 2000. Template switching introduced a universal primer binding site; the final cDNA contained a unique molecular identifier, enabling accurate counting of TCR cDNA molecules. Specific primers in the conserved constant-segment region were used to synthesize first-strand cDNA for TCR alpha and beta chains. Each cDNA library was double barcoded, with a SMART-Mk sample barcode plus Illumina barcodes, to control for contamination. TruSeq adapter sequences along with Illumina sample barcodes were introduced in two successive PCR steps. The Illumina HiSeq platform was used with custom primers to sequence TCR alpha and beta cDNA libraries. Per the original workflow: MiGEC was used to process raw reads and extract unique molecular identifiers, and MiXCR was used to find CDR3 positions. For each individual, recombination models were inferred using an EM algorithm with the repgenHMM and IGoR tools. Shared clonotypes were analyzed with the tcR package in R, and sharing was normalized by the product of cloneset sizes. Out-of-frame nonproductive sequences were analyzed to study raw recombination free of thymic and clonal selection effects. The public reads were run again by TCRdb, first through fastp at Q25 and then through MiXCR, and only productive beta chains were kept. Under each unique CDR3 protein, matching rows form one entry showing the most common genes and DNA. TCRdb's processing, not the authors', yielded these V and J calls. The sample contains some 1,700,000 distinct CDR3 sequences, about 32% of them found a single time. In total, the top ten clones hold 0.25% to 0.3% of the sample.

The investigation overall reported the following: Conclusions relied on cross-sectional statistical analysis, since the same donors could not be followed over many years. Compared with coincidental sharing between unrelated individuals, an excess of low generation-probability sequences was observed among out-of-frame TCR alpha sequences shared between twins. Abundant cord blood beta clonotypes had fewer insertions, young adult naive repertoires showed a similar but weaker trend, and memory repertoires showed no such trend. In beta out-of-frame sequences, excess twin sharing was weaker, because having fewer shared sequences lowered the signal-to-noise ratio. Out-of-frame TCR alpha sharing in monozygotic twins was systematically underestimated by recombination models, whereas sharing between unrelated individuals was in agreement with the recombination models. Zero-insertion analyses could be partly confounded by invariant T cells such as MAIT and iNKT, though diverse VJ usage argued against such confounding for most clonotypes.

Sequencing used cord blood. The receptor's source is a newborn girl in good health. The sequence joins TRBV7-9 to TRBJ2-4; no confident D gene assignment can be made. CDR3 reads: CASSFDKNIQYF. The nucleotide sequence reads TGTGCCAGCAGCTTCGACAAAAACATTCAGTACTTC.